Listed below are T cell receptor beta chains from one sample, sequenced in a study of identical twins. One entry per CDR3 protein results from TCRdb running MiXCR on the 5' RACE reads. The repertoire holds about 530,000 distinct CDR3 sequences, with about 22% as singletons. The data also belong to a second study, concerning yellow fever vaccine responses in identical twins.

Sequencing was performed on CD4+ T cells sorted from blood. The receptors were gathered from a woman younger than 30 in good health. Each CDR3 is given with its conserved first and last residue. The order of the fields is D gene, clone size, V gene, J gene, CDR3 protein, CDR3 DNA. D genes are given only for firm matches. Size values are once, few and many counts, or a class for expanded clones, and some rows have none.

>NA|NA|TRBV4-1|TRBJ1-1
CASSQGARGVNTEAFF
TGCGCCAGCAGCCAAGGAGCAAGAGGGGTGAACACTGAAGCTTTCTTT
>NA|NA|TRBV5-1|TRBJ1-4
CASRDGGSTNEKLFF
TGCGCCAGCCGTGACGGGGGATCAACTAATGAAAAACTGTTTTTT
>TRBD2|NA|TRBV20-1|TRBJ2-5
CSASSGVQETQYF
TGCAGTGCTAGTAGCGGGGTGCAAGAGACCCAGTACTTC
>TRBD1|NA|TRBV12-5|TRBJ1-5
CASGLGQGANQPQHF
TGTGCTAGTGGTCTCGGACAGGGAGCCAATCAGCCCCAGCATTTT
>NA|few|TRBV6-1|TRBJ2-1
CASSAVGGRTNEQFF
TGTGCCAGCAGTGCTGTCGGGGGTCGTACGAATGAGCAGTTCTTC
>NA|NA|TRBV15|TRBJ2-5
CATSRAQGSQETQYF
TGTGCCACCAGCAGGGCCCAGGGTAGCCAAGAGACCCAGTACTTC
>TRBD1|few|TRBV12-3/TRBV12-4|TRBJ1-1
CASSNRGMILNTEAFF
TGTGCCAGCAGTAACAGGGGGATGATACTGAACACTGAAGCTTTCTTT
>NA|NA|TRBV21-1|TRBJ1-1
CASSKNRGPRRAFF
TGTGCCAGCAGCAAAAACAGGGGGCCCCGCCGAGCTTTCTTT
>NA|many|TRBV5-1|TRBJ2-7
CASSLVLDTSYEQYF
TGCGCCAGCAGCTTGGTCCTAGACACATCCTACGAGCAGTACTTC
>TRBD1|few|TRBV24-1|TRBJ2-1
CATSGPGQGYNEQFF
TGTGCCACCAGTGGACCGGGACAGGGCTACAATGAGCAGTTCTTC
>NA|few|TRBV7-2|TRBJ2-7
CASSLVRGGYEQYF
TGTGCCAGCAGCTTAGTTAGGGGAGGCTACGAGCAGTACTTC
>NA|few|TRBV7-9|TRBJ2-2
CASSLVTRIGELFF
TGTGCCAGCAGCTTAGTTACAAGGATCGGGGAGCTGTTTTTT
>NA|few|TRBV7-2|TRBJ1-4
CASSPGPPINEKLFF
TGTGCCAGCAGCCCCGGGCCACCCATTAATGAAAAACTGTTTTTT
>TRBD2|NA|TRBV5-1|TRBJ2-5
CASSFGGSGGETQYF
TGCGCCAGCAGCTTCGGCGGGAGCGGTGGAGAGACCCAGTACTTC
>NA|NA|TRBV29-1|TRBJ1-1
CSLRRGEYTEAFF
TGCAGCTTAAGACGGGGGGAGTACACTGAAGCTTTCTTT
>NA|NA|TRBV20-1|TRBJ2-3
CSAPTAGLTDTQYF
TGCAGTGCTCCGACAGCGGGCCTCACAGATACGCAGTATTTT
>NA|NA|TRBV2|TRBJ1-1
CASIAERGTEAFF
TGTGCCAGCATCGCTGAAAGGGGAACTGAAGCTTTCTTT
>TRBD1|NA|TRBV12-3/TRBV12-4|TRBJ2-1
CASSADRQKNEQFF
TGTGCCAGCAGTGCGGACAGGCAAAAGAATGAGCAGTTCTTC
>NA|few|TRBV3-1|TRBJ1-4
CASSHTSEKLFF
TGTGCCAGCAGCCACACAAGTGAAAAACTGTTTTTT
>NA|NA|TRBV9|TRBJ2-5
CASSVEAGRQETQYF
TGTGCCAGCAGCGTAGAAGCGGGCCGCCAAGAGACCCAGTACTTC
>NA|many|TRBV6-1|TRBJ1-3
CASSDGLTSGNTIYF
TGTGCCAGCAGTGACGGGCTTACCTCTGGAAACACCATATATTTT
>NA|few|TRBV4-1|TRBJ2-1
CASSQDATGIGQFF
TGCGCCAGCAGCCAAGATGCCACCGGGATCGGGCAGTTCTTC
>TRBD2|few|TRBV2|TRBJ2-1
CASSTAGGQQFF
TGTGCCAGCAGTACAGCGGGAGGGCAGCAGTTCTTC
>TRBD2|NA|TRBV3-1|TRBJ2-1
CASSHLGLAHNEQFF
TGTGCCAGCAGCCACCTGGGACTAGCTCACAATGAGCAGTTCTTC
>TRBD2|few|TRBV10-3|TRBJ2-1
CATQVGLAGNEQFF
TGTGCCACCCAGGTGGGTCTAGCGGGGAATGAGCAGTTCTTC
>TRBD1|few|TRBV29-1|TRBJ2-5
CSVVQTGIGETQYF
TGCAGCGTTGTCCAGACAGGGATCGGAGAGACCCAGTACTTC
>NA|NA|TRBV10-3|TRBJ2-1
CAISVGATNNEQFF
TGTGCCATCAGTGTTGGGGCTACCAACAATGAGCAGTTCTTC
>TRBD2|NA|TRBV29-1|TRBJ2-1
CSAAAGGSSYNEQFF
TGCAGCGCCGCCGCGGGGGGAAGCTCCTACAATGAGCAGTTCTTC
>NA|many|TRBV29-1|TRBJ1-2
CSVWIDYGYTF
TGCAGCGTCTGGATTGATTATGGCTACACCTTC
>TRBD1|few|TRBV6-1|TRBJ2-7
CASKTGEVGSYEQYF
TGTGCCAGCAAGACAGGGGAGGTAGGCTCCTACGAGCAGTACTTC
>TRBD1|once|TRBV2|TRBJ2-1
CASSWDRSSYNEQFF
TGTGCCAGCAGTTGGGACAGAAGCTCCTACAATGAGCAGTTCTTC
>TRBD1|few|TRBV3-1|TRBJ2-5
CASTRRDRGQETQYF
TGTGCCAGCACACGCCGGGACAGGGGGCAAGAGACCCAGTACTTC
>NA|NA|TRBV7-9|TRBJ2-3
CASSWGEYSSADTQYF
TGTGCCAGCAGTTGGGGGGAGTACTCGAGCGCAGATACGCAGTATTTT
>NA|few|TRBV27|TRBJ2-7
CASSTTGRPEQYF
TGTGCCAGCAGTACGACAGGACGCCCCGAGCAGTACTTC
>NA|NA|TRBV2|TRBJ2-2
CASSGSKGINTGELFF
TGTGCCAGCAGTGGCTCGAAGGGGATAAACACCGGGGAGCTGTTTTTT
>TRBD2|NA|TRBV24-1|TRBJ2-1
CATSDAGDREFF
TGTGCCACCAGTGATGCGGGGGATCGTGAGTTCTTC
>TRBD2|NA|TRBV5-1|TRBJ2-4
CASSQPSGSGKNIQYF
TGCGCCAGCAGCCAGCCGAGCGGGAGTGGCAAAAACATTCAGTACTTC
>TRBD1|NA|TRBV18|TRBJ1-1
CASSPRQGPTEAFF
TGTGCCAGCTCACCGCGACAGGGCCCCACTGAAGCTTTCTTT
>TRBD2|NA|TRBV20-1|TRBJ2-3
CSAAGGHRSDTQYF
TGCAGTGCTGCGGGGGGACACAGATCAGATACGCAGTATTTT
>NA|many|TRBV12-3/TRBV12-4|TRBJ2-1
CASSLGRVNEQFF
TGTGCCAGCAGTTTAGGGAGAGTCAATGAGCAGTTCTTC
>NA|NA|TRBV4-1|TRBJ2-1
CASSQGGMYNEQFF
TGCGCCAGCAGCCAAGGGGGGATGTACAATGAGCAGTTCTTC
>NA|few|TRBV14|TRBJ2-3
CASSPGPVGTDTQYF
TGTGCCAGCAGCCCAGGGCCCGTTGGGACAGATACGCAGTATTTT